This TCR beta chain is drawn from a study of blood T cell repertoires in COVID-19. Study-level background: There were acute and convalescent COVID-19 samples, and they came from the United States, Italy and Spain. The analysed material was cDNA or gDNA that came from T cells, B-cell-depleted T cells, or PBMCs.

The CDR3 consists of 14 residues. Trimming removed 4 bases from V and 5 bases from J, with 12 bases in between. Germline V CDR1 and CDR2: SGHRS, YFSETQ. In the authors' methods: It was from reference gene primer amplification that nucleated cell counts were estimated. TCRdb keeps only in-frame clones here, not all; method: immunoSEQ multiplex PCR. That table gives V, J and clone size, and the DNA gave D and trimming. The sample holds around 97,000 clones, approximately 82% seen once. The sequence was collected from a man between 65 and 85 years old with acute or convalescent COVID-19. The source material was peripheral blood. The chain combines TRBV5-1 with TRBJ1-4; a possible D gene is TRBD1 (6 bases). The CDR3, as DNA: TGCGCCAGCAGCAGTGGACAGACGAATGAAAAACTGTTTTTT. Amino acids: CASSSGQTNEKLFF. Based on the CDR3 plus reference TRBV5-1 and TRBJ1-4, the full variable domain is KAGVTQTPRYLIKTRGQQVTLSCSPISGHRSVSWYQQTPGQGLQFLFEYFSETQRNKGNFPGRFSGRQFSNSRSEMNVSTLELGDSALYLCASSSGQTNEKLFFGSGTQLSVL.